The text below deals with one TCR beta chain. No antigen is known for it. The data originate from a study of PD-1 blockade in classical Hodgkin lymphoma. Every one of the patients relapsed after autologous stem cell transplantation (brentuximab vedotin exposure was variable). Data came from immunoSEQ multiplex PCR; TCRdb stores just in-frame clones and leaves some out. The sample gives about 98,000 clones, 80% to 90% of which show up once; 15% to 20% is in the top ten. The CDR3 is made up of 14 amino acids. Germline CDR1 MNHNY, CDR2 SVGAGI (reference sequence). V gave up 5 bases and J gave up 7 bases, with 14 bases separating them. Study conclusions and caveats: Healthy donors were reported to have higher baseline TCR diversity than newly diagnosed patients.

The rearrangement joins TRBV6-6 to TRBJ2-2; possible D gene TRBD1, 5 bases. The sample consisted of peripheral blood mononuclear cells (PBMCs), taken before the second cycle of nivolumab. The sequence was obtained from a human donor with classical Hodgkin lymphoma. For the CDR3, the DNA is TGTGCCAGCAGTCTTGGTCTTAGGGGCGGGGAGCTGTTTTTT. Translated: CASSLGLRGGELFF.